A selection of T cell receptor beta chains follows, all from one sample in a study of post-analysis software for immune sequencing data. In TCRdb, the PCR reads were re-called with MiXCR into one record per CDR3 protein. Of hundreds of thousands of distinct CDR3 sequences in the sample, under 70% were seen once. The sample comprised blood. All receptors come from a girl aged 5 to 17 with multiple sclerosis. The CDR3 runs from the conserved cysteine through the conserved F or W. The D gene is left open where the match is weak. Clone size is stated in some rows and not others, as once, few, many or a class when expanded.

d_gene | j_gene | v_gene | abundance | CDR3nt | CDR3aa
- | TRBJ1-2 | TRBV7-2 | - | TGTGCCAGCAGCTCGGGACGGTTCTATGGCTACACCTTC | CASSSGRFYGYTF
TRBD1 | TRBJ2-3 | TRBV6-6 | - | TGTGCCAGCAGTTCAGCACGGGACAGGAGCACGGATACGCAGTATTTT | CASSSARDRSTDTQYF
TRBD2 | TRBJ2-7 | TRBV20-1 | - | TGCAGTGCTAGAGGAACTAGCGGGTACTACGAGCAGTACTTC | CSARGTSGYYEQYF
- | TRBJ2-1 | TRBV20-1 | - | TGCAGTGCACCGCGGGCCGGGAAGTTGTGGAATGAGCAGTTCTTC | CSAPRAGKLWNEQFF
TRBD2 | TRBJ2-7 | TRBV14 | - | TGTGCCAGCACCCTAGCGGGGGAGACCTACGAGCAGTACTTC | CASTLAGETYEQYF
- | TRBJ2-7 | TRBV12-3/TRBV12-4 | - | TGTGCCAGCAGCGATGGACAGAGGTTGGGGGAGCAGTACTTC | CASSDGQRLGEQYF
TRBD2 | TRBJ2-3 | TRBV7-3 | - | TGTGCCAGCAGCTACGGACTAGCGGGGGGCCGGTCCGATACGCAGTATTTT | CASSYGLAGGRSDTQYF
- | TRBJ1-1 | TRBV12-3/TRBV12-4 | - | TGTGCCAGCATCCGTCGGCAGGGTAACACTGAAGCTTTCTTT | CASIRRQGNTEAFF
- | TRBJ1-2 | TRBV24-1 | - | TGTGCCACCAGTGGCGGACAGTACTATGGCTACACCTTC | CATSGGQYYGYTF
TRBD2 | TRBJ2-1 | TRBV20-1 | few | TGCAGTGCTAGAGAGCCCGTAGCGGGGGGGTACAATGAGCAGTGCTTC | CSAREPVAGGYNEQCF
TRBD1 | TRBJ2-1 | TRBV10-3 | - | TGTGCCATCAGGGGACAGGGGACCTACAATGAGCAGTTCTTC | CAIRGQGTYNEQFF
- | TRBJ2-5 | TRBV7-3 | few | TGTGCCAGCAGCTCCCTGGGTCGAGAGACCCAGTACTTC | CASSSLGRETQYF
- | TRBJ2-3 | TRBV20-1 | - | TGCAGTGCTAGAGAGTGGGCAGATACGCAGTATTTT | CSAREWADTQYF
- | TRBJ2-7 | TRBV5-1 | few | TGCGCCAGCAGCTTGGATCCAGGGCCATACGAGCAGTACTTC | CASSLDPGPYEQYF
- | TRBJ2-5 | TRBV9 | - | TGTGCCAGCAGTCCATCCCCCTTAGCAGAGACCCAGTACTTC | CASSPSPLAETQYF
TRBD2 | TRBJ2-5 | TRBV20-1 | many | TGCAGTGCTAGAGTACTAGCGGAAGAGACCCAGTACTTC | CSARVLAEETQYF
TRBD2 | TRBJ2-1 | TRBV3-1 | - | TGTGCCAGCAGCCACGGGACTAGGGTAAATGAGCAGTTCTTC | CASSHGTRVNEQFF
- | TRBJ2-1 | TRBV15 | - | TGTGCCACCAGCAGAGACAGAGGCTCCTACAATGAGCAGTTCTTC | CATSRDRGSYNEQFF
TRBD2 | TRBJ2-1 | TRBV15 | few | TGTGCCACCAGCAGAGTTGGCATCGCTGAGCGGGAGGGCCTATACAATGAGCAGTTCTTC | CATSRVGIAEREGLYNEQFF
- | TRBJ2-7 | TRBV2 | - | TGTGCCAGCACCGTCAAGGACAGCATCGTGGACGAGCAGTACTTC | CASTVKDSIVDEQYF
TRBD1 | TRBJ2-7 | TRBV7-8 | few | TGTGCCAGCAGCTCCATGGAAGTCACAGGGGGCTACGAGCAGTACTTC | CASSSMEVTGGYEQYF
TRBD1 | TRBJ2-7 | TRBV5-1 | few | TGCGCCAGCAGCTTTGGGGACAGGGGACCCTACGAGCAGTACTTC | CASSFGDRGPYEQYF
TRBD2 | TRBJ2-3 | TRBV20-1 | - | TGCAGTGCTAGCGTGGATTTAGCGGGGCTCACAGATACGCAGTATTTT | CSASVDLAGLTDTQYF
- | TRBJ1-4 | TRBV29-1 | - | TGCAGCGTTGTCGGGAAAACTAATGAAAAACTGTTTTTT | CSVVGKTNEKLFF
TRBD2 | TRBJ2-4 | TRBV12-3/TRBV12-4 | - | TGTGCCAGCAGTATTCTAGCGGGGGTAGCCAAAAACATTCAGTACTTC | CASSILAGVAKNIQYF
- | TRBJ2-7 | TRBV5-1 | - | TGCGCCAGCAGCTTGGCGAGGAGCGGAATTTTCTACGAGCAGTACTTC | CASSLARSGIFYEQYF